These T cell receptor beta chains were read from a single sample in a study of technical replicates of blood from a few donors. TCRdb's table, derived via immunoSEQ multiplex PCR, lists solely in-frame clones and lacks some. The sample consists of under 95,000 clones, nearly 97% of them appearing once. Sequencing was carried out using T cells isolated from PBMCs. The receptors stem from a human donor in good health. Each CDR3 is given with its conserved first and last residue. The order of the fields is D gene, J gene, clone size, V gene, CDR3 length, CDR3 protein, CDR3 DNA. D genes are given only for firm matches. Clone sizes are given selectively: once, few, many, or a class where the clone is expanded.

. TRBJ2-7 . TRBV9 15 CASSLGQGRVYEQYF TGTGCCAGCAGCCTAGGCCAGGGGAGGGTCTACGAGCAGTACTTC
TRBD1 TRBJ1-1 . TRBV28 15 CASSSAGGEGTEAFF TGTGCCAGCAGCTCTGCAGGGGGCGAGGGCACTGAAGCTTTCTTT
. TRBJ2-1 once TRBV5-1 17 CASSLSRTVSSYNEQFF TGCGCCAGCAGCTTGTCAAGGACAGTCAGCTCCTACAATGAGCAGTTCTTC
TRBD1 TRBJ2-7 . TRBV27 14 CASSLDRSSYEQYF TGTGCCAGCAGTTTGGACAGGAGCTCCTACGAGCAGTACTTC
. TRBJ2-7 . TRBV27 14 CASSLGGATYEQYF TGTGCCAGCAGTTTGGGGGGAGCCACCTACGAGCAGTACTTC
TRBD1 TRBJ1-2 . TRBV6-5 15 CASSYSLGQGGGYTF TGTGCCAGCAGTTACTCCCTCGGACAGGGAGGAGGCTACACCTTC
. TRBJ2-2 . TRBV5-1 14 CASREDSSTGELFF TGCGCCAGCAGGGAGGATAGTAGCACCGGGGAGCTGTTTTTT
. TRBJ2-7 . TRBV2 15 CASQGTKRSSYEQYF TGTGCCAGCCAGGGGACTAAGCGGAGCTCCTACGAGCAGTACTTC
. TRBJ1-6 . TRBV7-2 15 CASALVEGGYSPLHF TGTGCCAGCGCCTTAGTTGAGGGAGGGTATTCACCCCTCCACTTT
. TRBJ1-5 . TRBV20-1 10 CSAGGWPQHF TGCAGTGCCGGGGGGTGGCCCCAGCATTTT
. TRBJ2-7 . TRBV7-3 13 CASSLDRAYEQYF TGTGCCAGCAGCTTGGACAGAGCCTACGAGCAGTACTTC
TRBD1 TRBJ2-1 . TRBV6-5 15 CASSDRTGPYNEQFF TGTGCCAGCAGCGACCGGACAGGACCCTACAATGAGCAGTTCTTC
. TRBJ1-1 few TRBV30 14 CAWSDGRGDTEAFF TGTGCCTGGAGTGATGGGAGGGGGGACACTGAAGCTTTCTTT
. TRBJ2-3 . TRBV7-2 15 CASSLGEFDTDTQYF TGTGCCAGCAGCTTAGGGGAGTTCGACACAGATACGCAGTATTTT
. TRBJ2-5 . TRBV18 13 CASSPNSQETQYF TGTGCCAGCTCACCTAACTCCCAAGAGACCCAGTACTTC
. TRBJ1-1 . TRBV11-2 17 CASSRTGRARLNTEAFF TGTGCCAGCAGCCGCACAGGGAGGGCTCGTTTGAACACTGAAGCTTTCTTT
. TRBJ1-4 . TRBV10-2 14 CASSGVQANEKLFF TGCGCCAGCAGCGGGGTTCAAGCTAATGAAAAACTGTTTTTT
. TRBJ1-2 . TRBV5-1 15 CASSPLRQANYGYTF TGCGCCAGCAGCCCCCTTCGACAGGCTAACTATGGCTACACCTTC
TRBD1 TRBJ1-2 . TRBV27 13 CASRPDRVGGYTF TGTGCCAGCAGGCCGGACAGGGTAGGAGGCTACACCTTC
TRBD1 TRBJ2-1 . TRBV9 14 CASSVGLTGYEQFF TGTGCCAGCAGCGTAGGACTGACAGGGTATGAGCAGTTCTTC
. TRBJ1-2 . TRBV19 14 CASSIRGRDYGYTF TGTGCCAGTAGTATAAGGGGCAGAGACTATGGCTACACCTTC
. TRBJ2-3 . TRBV5-1 17 CASSRPQRTVGSDTQYF TGCGCCAGCAGCCGCCCTCAACGGACAGTTGGGTCAGATACGCAGTATTTT
. TRBJ1-1 once TRBV18 13 CASSPERNTEAFF TGTGCCAGCTCACCAGAGAGGAACACTGAAGCTTTCTTT
TRBD2 TRBJ2-7 . TRBV5-1 20 CASSLRLGLAGATTFYEQYF TGCGCCAGCAGCTTGAGGTTAGGACTAGCGGGGGCCACTACATTCTACGAGCAGTACTTC
TRBD2 TRBJ2-7 . TRBV6-5 16 CASSYSEGLGGYEQYF TGTGCCAGCAGTTACTCGGAGGGACTAGGTGGCTACGAGCAGTACTTC
TRBD2 TRBJ2-3 once TRBV6-5 15 CASSFLGGGTDTQYF TGTGCCAGCAGTTTCCTCGGGGGGGGCACAGATACGCAGTATTTT
TRBD1 TRBJ2-3 . TRBV7-3 15 CASSSGTGGSNTQYF TGTGCCAGCAGCTCCGGGACAGGGGGCTCGAATACGCAGTATTTT
. TRBJ2-3 . TRBV4-1 13 CASGASATSTQYF TGCGCCAGCGGGGCTAGCGCTACCAGTACGCAGTATTTT
. TRBJ1-5 once TRBV4-1 14 CASSQATGNQPQHF TGCGCCAGCAGCCAGGCAACAGGGAATCAGCCCCAGCATTTT
TRBD2 TRBJ2-7 . TRBV27 17 CASRSSGRTLSSYEQYF TGTGCCAGCCGCTCTAGCGGGAGGACACTGAGCTCCTACGAGCAGTACTTC
. TRBJ2-5 . TRBV21-1 14 CASSNPGTTKTQYF TGTGCCAGCAGCAACCCCGGGACTACGAAGACCCAGTACTTC
TRBD1 TRBJ1-4 . TRBV6-5 14 CASRGTGGLEKLFF TGTGCCAGCAGGGGGACAGGGGGCTTAGAAAAACTGTTTTTT
. TRBJ2-6 . TRBV2 18 CASSEVWAVETGANVLTF TGTGCCAGCAGTGAAGTTTGGGCAGTCGAGACTGGGGCCAACGTCCTGACTTTC
. TRBJ1-1 . TRBV28 13 CASSLSDISEAFF TGTGCCAGCAGTTTATCGGACATTTCTGAAGCTTTCTTT
. TRBJ2-3 . TRBV4-1 15 CASSQKGAGTDTQYF TGCGCCAGCAGCCAAAAAGGGGCTGGCACAGATACGCAGTATTTT
TRBD1 TRBJ1-2 . TRBV30 13 CAWSVRTGGPYTF TGTGCCTGGAGTGTAAGGACAGGGGGCCCCTACACCTTC
. TRBJ2-5 once TRBV5-1 13 CASSPEYQETQYF TGCGCCAGCAGCCCTGAGTACCAAGAGACCCAGTACTTC
TRBD2 TRBJ2-1 . TRBV19 17 CASSETTLAGGPNEQFF TGTGCCAGTAGCGAAACTACACTAGCGGGGGGGCCGAATGAGCAGTTCTTC
TRBD2 TRBJ2-3 . TRBV11-2 15 CASRQLAGITDTQYF TGTGCCAGCAGGCAACTAGCGGGTATCACAGATACGCAGTATTTT
. TRBJ2-1 few TRBV7-6 14 CASTPVRAGNEQFF TGTGCCAGCACCCCTGTCAGGGCAGGTAATGAGCAGTTCTTC
. TRBJ2-3 . TRBV7-3 13 CASSAGSTDTQYF TGTGCCAGCAGCGCGGGATCCACAGATACGCAGTATTTT
TRBD1 TRBJ2-7 . TRBV2 15 CASSGPGQSSYEQYF TGTGCCAGCAGTGGACCGGGACAGAGCTCCTACGAGCAGTACTTC
. TRBJ1-2 . TRBV29-1 13 CSDRASRGDGYTF TGCAGCGACAGGGCCTCCCGTGGTGATGGCTACACCTTC
. TRBJ1-5 once TRBV6-5 14 CASARGGPNQPQHF TGTGCCAGCGCCAGGGGAGGGCCCAATCAGCCCCAGCATTTT
. TRBJ1-1 . TRBV6-9 13 CASNFPRKAEAFF TGTGCCAGCAACTTTCCGAGGAAGGCTGAAGCTTTCTTT
. TRBJ2-1 . TRBV11-2 16 CASSSTTVASYNEQFF TGTGCCAGCAGTTCCACGACAGTTGCCTCCTACAATGAGCAGTTCTTC